This TCR beta chain was obtained from a study of T cells in Graves' hyperthyroidism and ophthalmopathy. Stable hyperthyroidism: no ophthalmopathy progression over 18 months of follow-up. A patient was excluded if there was uncontrolled infection, other autoimmune disease, pregnancy or lactation. Germline CDR1 and CDR2: PRHDT and FYEKMQ (reference sequence). V dropped 9 bases and J dropped 1; count of bases not matched to a gene: 19. CDR3 length: 18 amino acids. There were TCR beta CDR3 regions amplified from RNA transcripts. TCR CDR3 regions were first amplified by RT-PCR with HTBI primers. MiXCR, run by TCRdb on the multiplex PCR reads, gives a single entry per CDR3 protein. This table has 450,000 to 700,000 distinct CDR3 sequences, roughly 46% appearing once.

What was sequenced was peripheral blood or thyroid tissue (not recorded which). This chain uses TRBV13 with TRBJ2-7, with TRBD1 matching 9 bases. This receptor was obtained from a woman between 18 and 29 years old with Graves' hyperthyroidism. CDR3 in amino acids: CASSATGTGYISSYEQYF. CDR3 nucleotides: TGTGCCAGTAGTGCGACCGGGACAGGGTATATTTCGTCCTACGAGCAGTACTTC.